This TCR beta chain was obtained from a study of early stage breast cancer tumors. About the research overall: Most of the 16 invasive tumors were ER+, PR+ and HER2-. Among approximately 12 ER+/PR+/HER2- tumors, eight were ductal, four lobular. Notes on the study in general: In about 90% of the 16 patients, blood comparison separated tumor from normal breast. Tumors had roughly 2.5-fold higher T cell density and higher clonality than adjacent normal breast tissue.

TCRdb's table, derived via immunoSEQ multiplex PCR, lists solely in-frame clones and lacks some. The sample yields 45,000 to 50,000 clones, 65% to 90% seen once. Trimming at V came to 1 base and at J to 4 bases, leaving 5 bases not matched to a gene. CDR3 length: 15 residues. CDR1 and CDR2 from the germline V gene are LGHNA and YSLEER. This clone showed up just once. As yet, its antigen is unknown. The V and J genes are TRBV4-3 and TRBJ2-7; TRBD1 aligns across 9 bases. The TCR comes from a person aged 45 to 59 with breast cancer. Sequences were obtained from blood. CDR3 in amino acids: CASSQVGGQGYEQYF. CDR3 in DNA: TGCGCCAGCAGCCAAGTTGGAGGACAGGGGTACGAGCAGTACTTC.